This record looks at one T cell receptor beta chain sequence and its context. Its antigen is not known. Using immunoSEQ multiplex PCR, the repertoire was profiled, and TCRdb retains in-frame clones only, with some absent. The data show more than 1,200,000 clones, approximately 98.5% seen once. Germline-derived CDR1 and CDR2 are ENHRY and SYGVKD. J gave up 2 bases and V 11 bases, and 8 bases lay outside the gene matches. The CDR3 covers 14 residues. The source of the sample is a study of shared clonotypes between healthy human individuals. As for the study in general: The donor pool was made up of two women and a few men aged 18 to 49.

Study results and caveats: Naive subsets generally exceeded memory subsets in estimated richness.

The chain combines TRBV10-3 with TRBJ2-7; 11 bases fit TRBD2. The sample was naive CD4+ T cells sorted from blood. As for subset: CD45RA+ positively selected. This receptor was taken from a man younger than 40 in good health. CDR3 coding DNA: TGTGCCTCGACAACTAGCGGGGGAACCTACGAGCAGTACTTC. Its translation is CASTTSGGTYEQYF.